These 9 T cell receptor beta chains share one sample of origin, sequenced in a study of post-analysis software for immune sequencing data. These receptors' antigens are unknown. Study conclusions and caveats: TRBV5-6, TRBV5-1 and TRBV20-1 belonged to a set of a handful of TRBV segments that were more frequent in patients than controls.

Incorporated into the TCR beta cDNA libraries were unique molecular identifiers, which served to reduce PCR and sequencing biases. TCRdb passed the PCR reads through MiXCR, listing each CDR3 protein once. The table records 800,000 to 950,000 distinct CDR3 sequences, approximately 53% of them present only once. The sample was blood. The receptors here all came from a girl aged 10-17 years with multiple sclerosis.

This clonotype was found a few times. V is TRBV4-1 and J is TRBJ2-7, with TRBD1 matching over 8 bases. The CDR3 has 14 residues. The V gene's germline CDR1 is MGHRA and CDR2 YSYEKL. Losses at the gene ends were 6 bases for V and 3 bases for J; bases not matched to a gene: 7. CDR3 residues: CASSSDRGLYEQYF. CDR3 bases: TGCGCCAGCAGTTCTGACAGGGGACTCTACGAGCAGTACTTC.

This chain's CDR3 is CASSPRSGNQPQHF. CDR3 in DNA: TGTGCCAGCAGCCCGCGTTCCGGGAATCAGCCCCAGCATTTT. V is TRBV4-2 and J is TRBJ1-5; no definite D call. Per the germline V gene, CDR1 is LGHNA and CDR2 is YNFKEQ. The CDR3 is 14 residues long. The V and J ends lost 4 bases and 4 bases respectively, with 11 bases between them.

This clonotype is a singleton in its sample. The rearrangement links TRBV5-1 to TRBJ2-5; D assignment may be TRBD1 or TRBD2 (6 bases each). The length of the CDR3 is 13 residues. The germline V and J ends were trimmed by 2 bases and 11 bases, with 16 bases remaining between them. CDR1 and CDR2 from the germline V gene are SGHRS and YFSETQ. The CDR3 coding sequence is TGCGCCAGCAGCTTTGGAGGGGGAGGAGAGCAGTACTTC. As protein: CASSFGGGGEQYF.

This clonotype was counted only a few times. The rearrangement links TRBV4-2 to TRBJ2-7, with TRBD2 identical over 7 bases. With 2 bases clipped from V and 4 bases from J, the junction kept 11 bases outside the gene matches. Germline-derived CDR1 and CDR2 are LGHNA and YNFKEQ. The CDR3 covers 16 residues. For the CDR3, the DNA is TGTGCCAGCAGCCAAAAGGGAGGGACTCCCAGTTACGAGCAGTACTTC. Translation: CASSQKGGTPSYEQYF.

This clonotype has more than one count but fewer than ten. V and J are TRBV20-1 and TRBJ2-1; 9 nucleotides line up with TRBD2. V was pared by 3 bases and J by 10 bases, with 16 bases of the junction left unmatched. CDR1 and CDR2 from the germline V gene are DFQATT and SNEGSKA (reference sequence). CDR3 size: 16 residues. CDR3 nucleotide sequence: TGCAGTGCTAGTCGGGGCATAGCGGGAGAATTGGGGGAGCAGTTCTTC. It codes for CSASRGIAGELGEQFF.

This chain uses TRBV6-5 with TRBJ2-1, with 9 bases that match TRBD2. Germline lookup yields CDR1 MNHEY and CDR2 SVGAGI. This CDR3 contains 18 residues. V shed 0 bases, J shed 5 bases, and the junction held 11 bases outside the gene matches. The CDR3 is CASSYSIIERGAHNEQFF. The DNA of the CDR3 is TGTGCCAGCAGTTACTCGATTATCGAGCGGGGGGCTCACAATGAGCAGTTCTTC.

This clonotype was counted between two and nine times. V gene TRBV7-8 combines with J gene TRBJ2-3; maybe TRBD2 (5 bases). The V end was cut by 5 bases, the J end by 2 bases, with 17 bases between. Germline V gene lookup returns CDR1 SGHVS and CDR2 FQNEAQ. The CDR3 runs 16 residues. Here the CDR3 DNA reads TGTGCCAGCAGCCCCCTGGACTCTCTTGCCACAGATACGCAGTATTTT. It codes for CASSPLDSLATDTQYF.

This clonotype has a handful of counts. The chain uses TRBV20-1 and TRBJ2-1; D unclear. V was cut by 0 bases and J by 6 bases, with 15 bases left in between. Germline V gene lookup returns CDR1 DFQATT and CDR2 SNEGSKA (reference sequence). The CDR3 is made up of 15 amino acids. The CDR3 protein is CSARDSFRASNEQFF. For the CDR3, the DNA is TGCAGTGCTAGAGATTCCTTCCGGGCAAGCAATGAGCAGTTCTTC.

This sequence joins TRBV12-3 or TRBV12-4 and TRBJ2-2; 11 bases are a match to TRBD1. The trim removed 3 bases at V and 6 bases at J, leaving 6 bases unmatched. The CDR3 consists of 16 residues. CDR3 in DNA: TGTGCCAGCAGTTTGCCCGGGACAGGGGGTTCCGGGGAGCTGTTTTTT. This gives the protein CASSLPGTGGSGELFF.